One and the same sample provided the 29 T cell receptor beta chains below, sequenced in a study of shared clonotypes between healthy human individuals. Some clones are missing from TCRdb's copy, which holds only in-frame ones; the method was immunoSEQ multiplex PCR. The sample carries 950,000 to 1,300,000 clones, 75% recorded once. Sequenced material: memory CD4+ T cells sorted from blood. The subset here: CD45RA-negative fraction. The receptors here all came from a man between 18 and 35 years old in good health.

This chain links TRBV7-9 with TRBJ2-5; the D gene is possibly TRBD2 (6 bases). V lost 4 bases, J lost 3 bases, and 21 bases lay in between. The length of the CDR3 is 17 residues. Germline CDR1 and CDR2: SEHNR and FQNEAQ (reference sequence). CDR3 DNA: TGTGCCAGCAGCTCTTCGCAACCGGGACTTAGAAAAGAGACCCAGTACTTC. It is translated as CASSSSQPGLRKETQYF.

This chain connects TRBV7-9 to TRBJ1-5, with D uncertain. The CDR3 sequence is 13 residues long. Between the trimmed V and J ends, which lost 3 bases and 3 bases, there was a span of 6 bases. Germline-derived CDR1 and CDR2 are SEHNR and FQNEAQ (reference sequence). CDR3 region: CASSFDPNQPQHF. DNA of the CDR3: TGTGCCAGCAGCTTCGACCCCAATCAGCCCCAGCATTTT.

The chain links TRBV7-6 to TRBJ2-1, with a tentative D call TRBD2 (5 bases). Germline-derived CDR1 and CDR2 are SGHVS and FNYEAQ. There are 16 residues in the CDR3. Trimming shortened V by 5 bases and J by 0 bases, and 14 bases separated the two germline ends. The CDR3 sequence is CASSAELDTSYNEQFF. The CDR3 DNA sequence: TGTGCCAGCAGCGCAGAACTAGATACCTCCTACAATGAGCAGTTCTTC.

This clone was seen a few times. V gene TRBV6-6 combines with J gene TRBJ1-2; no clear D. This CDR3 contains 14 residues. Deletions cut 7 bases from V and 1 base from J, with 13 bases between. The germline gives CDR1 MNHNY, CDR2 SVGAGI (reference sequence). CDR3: CASTPAGRNYGYTF. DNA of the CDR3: TGTGCCAGCACTCCGGCAGGCCGTAACTATGGCTACACCTTC.

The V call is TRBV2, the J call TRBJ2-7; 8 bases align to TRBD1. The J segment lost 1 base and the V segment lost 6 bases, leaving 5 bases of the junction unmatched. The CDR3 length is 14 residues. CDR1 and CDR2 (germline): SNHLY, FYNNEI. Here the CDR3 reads CASRPGDRSYEQYF. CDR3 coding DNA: TGTGCCAGCAGGCCCGGGGACAGGTCCTACGAGCAGTACTTC.

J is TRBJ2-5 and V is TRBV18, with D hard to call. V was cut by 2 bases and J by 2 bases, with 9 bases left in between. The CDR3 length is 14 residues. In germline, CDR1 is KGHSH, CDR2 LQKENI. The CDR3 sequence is CASSPSRLQETQYF. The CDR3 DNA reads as TGTGCCAGCTCACCATCACGGCTTCAAGAGACCCAGTACTTC.

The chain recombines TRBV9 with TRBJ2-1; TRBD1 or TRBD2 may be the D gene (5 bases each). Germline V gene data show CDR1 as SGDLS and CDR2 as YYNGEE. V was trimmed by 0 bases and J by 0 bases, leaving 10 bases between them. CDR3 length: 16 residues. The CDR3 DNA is TGTGCCAGCAGCGTAGGGGGGTCCAGCTCCTACAATGAGCAGTTCTTC. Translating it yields CASSVGGSSSYNEQFF.

The chain's CDR3 is CASSSPTSGNTGELFF. In nucleotides, the CDR3 is TGTGCCAGCAGCTCGCCGACTAGCGGGAACACCGGGGAGCTGTTTTTT. The chain is built from TRBV5-4 and TRBJ2-2; 9 bases map to TRBD2. The CDR3 contains 16 residues. Germline-derived CDR1 and CDR2 are SGHNT and YYREEE (reference sequence). V lost 3 bases and J lost 1; bases outside the gene matches: 4.

The chain's CDR3 is CASSPIISSPINTQYF. The DNA for the CDR3 is TGCGCCAGCAGCCCAATAATCTCGAGTCCCATCAATACCCAGTACTTC. The chain couples TRBV4-1 to TRBJ2-5, with D unclear. The V gene's germline CDR1 is MGHRA and CDR2 YSYEKL. The CDR3 is 16 amino acids. Trimming shortened V by 4 bases and J by 8 bases, and 23 bases separated the two germline ends.

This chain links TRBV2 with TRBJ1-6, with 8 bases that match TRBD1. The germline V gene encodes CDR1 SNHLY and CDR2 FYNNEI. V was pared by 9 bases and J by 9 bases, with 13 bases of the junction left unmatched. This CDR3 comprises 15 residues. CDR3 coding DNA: TGTGCCAGGAGTATCACAGGGGGGAGCGGTTCACCCCTCCACTTT. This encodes CARSITGGSGSPLHF.

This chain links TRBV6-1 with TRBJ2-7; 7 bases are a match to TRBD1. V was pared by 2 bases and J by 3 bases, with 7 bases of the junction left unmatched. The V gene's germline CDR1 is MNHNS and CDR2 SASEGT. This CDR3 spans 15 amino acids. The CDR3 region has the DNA TGTGCCAGCAGTGAATCTTGGGACAGCCTCTACGAGCAGTACTTC. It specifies CASSESWDSLYEQYF.

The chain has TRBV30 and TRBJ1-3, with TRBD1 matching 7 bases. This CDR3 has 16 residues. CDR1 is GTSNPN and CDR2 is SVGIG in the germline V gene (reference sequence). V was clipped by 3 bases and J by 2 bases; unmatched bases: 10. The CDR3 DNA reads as TGTGCCTGGAGCACTAGACAGGGTGGGACTGGAAACACCATATATTTT. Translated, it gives CAWSTRQGGTGNTIYF.

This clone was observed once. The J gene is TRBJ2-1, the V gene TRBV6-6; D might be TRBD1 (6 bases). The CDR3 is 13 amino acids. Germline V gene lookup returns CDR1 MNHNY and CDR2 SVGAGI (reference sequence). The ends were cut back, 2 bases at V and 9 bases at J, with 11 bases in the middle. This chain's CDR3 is CASSYLGAGEQFF. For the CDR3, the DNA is TGTGCCAGCAGTTACCTGGGGGCTGGTGAGCAGTTCTTC.

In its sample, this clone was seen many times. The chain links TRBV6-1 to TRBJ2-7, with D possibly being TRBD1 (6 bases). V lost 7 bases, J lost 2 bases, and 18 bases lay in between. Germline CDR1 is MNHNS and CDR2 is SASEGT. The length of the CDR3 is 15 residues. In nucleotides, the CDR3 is TGTGCCAGCAACGCTCCCGAACAGGGAACCTACGAGCAGTACTTC. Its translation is CASNAPEQGTYEQYF.

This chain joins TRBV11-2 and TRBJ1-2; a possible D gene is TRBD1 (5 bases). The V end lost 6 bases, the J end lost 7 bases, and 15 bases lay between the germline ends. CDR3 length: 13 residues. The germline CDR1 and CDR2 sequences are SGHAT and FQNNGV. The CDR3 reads CASRPIGGGGYTF. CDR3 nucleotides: TGTGCCAGCAGGCCTATTGGGGGGGGTGGCTACACCTTC.

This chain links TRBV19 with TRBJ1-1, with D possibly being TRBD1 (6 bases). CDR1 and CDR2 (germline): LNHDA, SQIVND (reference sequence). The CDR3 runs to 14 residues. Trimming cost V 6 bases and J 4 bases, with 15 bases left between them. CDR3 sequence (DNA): TGTGCCAGTAGAAGAACAGGGTGGAGCACTGAAGCTTTCTTT. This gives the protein CASRRTGWSTEAFF.

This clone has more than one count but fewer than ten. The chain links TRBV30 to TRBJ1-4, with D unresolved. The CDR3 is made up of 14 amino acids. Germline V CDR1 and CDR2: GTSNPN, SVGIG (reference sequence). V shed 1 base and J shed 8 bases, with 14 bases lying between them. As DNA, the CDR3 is TGTGCCTGGAGTGAAGGCCGGCTCCGGGAAAAACTGTTTTTT. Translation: CAWSEGRLREKLFF.

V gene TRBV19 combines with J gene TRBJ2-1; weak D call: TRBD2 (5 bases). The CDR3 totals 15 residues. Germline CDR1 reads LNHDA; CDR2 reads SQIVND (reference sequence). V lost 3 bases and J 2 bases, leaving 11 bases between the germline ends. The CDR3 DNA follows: TGTGCCAGTAGTATCGAGGGAATTACCTACAATGAGCAGTTCTTC. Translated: CASSIEGITYNEQFF.

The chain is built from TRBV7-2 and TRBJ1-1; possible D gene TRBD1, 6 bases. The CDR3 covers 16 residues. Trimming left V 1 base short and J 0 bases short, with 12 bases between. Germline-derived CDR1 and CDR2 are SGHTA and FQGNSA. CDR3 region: CASSLGLQGVNTEAFF. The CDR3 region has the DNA TGTGCCAGCAGCTTAGGATTACAGGGTGTGAACACTGAAGCTTTCTTT.

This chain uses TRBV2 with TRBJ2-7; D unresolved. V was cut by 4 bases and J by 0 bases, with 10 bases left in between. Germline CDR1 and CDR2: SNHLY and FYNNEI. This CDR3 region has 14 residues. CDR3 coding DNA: TGTGCCAGCAGTGCGTGGACCCTCTCCTACGAGCAGTACTTC. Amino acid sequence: CASSAWTLSYEQYF.

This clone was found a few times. The DNA of the CDR3 is TGTGCCAGCAGCTTGTCCAGGGGCGAGCAGTACTTC. Its protein is CASSLSRGEQYF. The chain couples TRBV7-9 to TRBJ2-7, with D perhaps TRBD1 (6 bases). In germline, CDR1 is SEHNR, CDR2 FQNEAQ (reference sequence). Trimming removed 3 bases at V and 6 bases at J, with 9 bases between. The CDR3 spans 12 residues.

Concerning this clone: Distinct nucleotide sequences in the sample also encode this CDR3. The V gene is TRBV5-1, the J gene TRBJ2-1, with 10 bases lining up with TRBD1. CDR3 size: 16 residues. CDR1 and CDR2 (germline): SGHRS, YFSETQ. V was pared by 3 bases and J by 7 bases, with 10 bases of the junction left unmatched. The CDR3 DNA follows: TGCGCCAGCAGCTCAACCCCGGGACAGGGGTTTAATGAGCAGTTCTTC. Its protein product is CASSSTPGQGFNEQFF.

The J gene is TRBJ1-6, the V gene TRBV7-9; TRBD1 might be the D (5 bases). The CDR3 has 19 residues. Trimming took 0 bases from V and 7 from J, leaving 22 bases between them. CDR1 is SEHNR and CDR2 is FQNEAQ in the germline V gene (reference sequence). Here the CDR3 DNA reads TGTGCCAGCAGCTTAGCGCGGTCGAGGCCAGGGAAAAAGAATTCACCCCTCCACTTT. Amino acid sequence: CASSLARSRPGKKNSPLHF.

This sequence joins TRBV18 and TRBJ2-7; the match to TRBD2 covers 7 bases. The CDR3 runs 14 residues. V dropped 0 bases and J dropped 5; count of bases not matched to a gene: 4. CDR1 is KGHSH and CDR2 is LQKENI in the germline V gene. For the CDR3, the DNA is TGTGCCAGCTCACCACCCCCGGGAGGCGACGAGCAGTACTTC. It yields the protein CASSPPPGGDEQYF.

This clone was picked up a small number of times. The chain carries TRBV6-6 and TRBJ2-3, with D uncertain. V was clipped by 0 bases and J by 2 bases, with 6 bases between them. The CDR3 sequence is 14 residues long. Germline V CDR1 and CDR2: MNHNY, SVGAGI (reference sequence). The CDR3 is CASSYSIDTDTQYF. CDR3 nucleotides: TGTGCCAGCAGTTACTCGATTGACACAGATACGCAGTATTTT.

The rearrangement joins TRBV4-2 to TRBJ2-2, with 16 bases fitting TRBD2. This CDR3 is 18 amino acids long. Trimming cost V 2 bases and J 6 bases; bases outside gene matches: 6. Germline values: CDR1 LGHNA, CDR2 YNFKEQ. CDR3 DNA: TGTGCCAGCAGCCAAACGGGACTAGCGGGGGGGCAGGCCGGGGAGCTGTTTTTT. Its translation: CASSQTGLAGGQAGELFF.

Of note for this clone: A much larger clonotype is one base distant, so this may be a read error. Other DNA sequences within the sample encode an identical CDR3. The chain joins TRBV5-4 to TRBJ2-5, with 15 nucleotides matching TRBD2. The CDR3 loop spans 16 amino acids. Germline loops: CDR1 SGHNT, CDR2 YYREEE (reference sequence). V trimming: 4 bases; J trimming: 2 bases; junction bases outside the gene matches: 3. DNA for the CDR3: TGTGCCAGCAGCATAGGACTAGCGGGGGGGCAAGAGACCCAGTACTTC. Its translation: CASSIGLAGGQETQYF.

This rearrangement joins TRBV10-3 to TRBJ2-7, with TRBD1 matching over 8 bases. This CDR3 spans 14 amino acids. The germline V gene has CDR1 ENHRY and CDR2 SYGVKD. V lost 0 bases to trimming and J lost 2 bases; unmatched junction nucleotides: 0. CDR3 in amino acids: CAISESGQAYEQYF. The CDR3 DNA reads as TGTGCCATCAGTGAGTCGGGACAGGCCTACGAGCAGTACTTC.

The CDR3 DNA reads as TGTGCCAGCAGCTTAGATGCCTCGGGGACCCAGTACTTC. Amino acid sequence: CASSLDASGTQYF. The chain employs TRBV7-2 and TRBJ2-5; D is ambiguous. CDR1 is SGHTA, CDR2 FQGNSA, per germline. The germline V and J ends were trimmed by 1 base and 7 bases, with 10 bases remaining between them. The CDR3 consists of 13 residues.